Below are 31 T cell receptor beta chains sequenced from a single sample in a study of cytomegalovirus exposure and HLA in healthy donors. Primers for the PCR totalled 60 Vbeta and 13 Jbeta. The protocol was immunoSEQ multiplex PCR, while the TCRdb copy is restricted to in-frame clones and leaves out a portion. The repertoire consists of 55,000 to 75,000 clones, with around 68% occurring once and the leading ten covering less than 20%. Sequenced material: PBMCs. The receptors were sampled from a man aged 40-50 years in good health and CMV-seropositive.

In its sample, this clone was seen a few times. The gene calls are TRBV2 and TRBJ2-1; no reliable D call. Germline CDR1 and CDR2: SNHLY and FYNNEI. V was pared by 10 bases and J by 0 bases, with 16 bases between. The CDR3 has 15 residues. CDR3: CATQNKQSSYNEQFF. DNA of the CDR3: TGTGCCACGCAGAACAAACAAAGCTCCTACAATGAGCAGTTCTTC.

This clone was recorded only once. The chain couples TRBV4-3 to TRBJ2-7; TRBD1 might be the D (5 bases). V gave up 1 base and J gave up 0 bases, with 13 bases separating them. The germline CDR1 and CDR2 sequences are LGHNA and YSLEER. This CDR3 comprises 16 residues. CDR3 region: CASSQGTTMRSYEQYF. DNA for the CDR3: TGCGCCAGCAGCCAAGGGACAACGATGCGCTCCTACGAGCAGTACTTC.

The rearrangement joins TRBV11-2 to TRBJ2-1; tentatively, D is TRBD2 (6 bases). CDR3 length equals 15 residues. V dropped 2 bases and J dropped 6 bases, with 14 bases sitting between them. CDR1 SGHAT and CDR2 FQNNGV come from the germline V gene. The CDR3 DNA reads TGTGCCAGCAGCTTATTGCAGGGAGGCGGCAATGAGCAGTTCTTC. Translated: CASSLLQGGGNEQFF.

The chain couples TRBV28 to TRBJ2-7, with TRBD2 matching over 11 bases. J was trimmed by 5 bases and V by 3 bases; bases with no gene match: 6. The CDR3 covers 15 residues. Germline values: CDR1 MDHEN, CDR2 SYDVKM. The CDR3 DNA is TGTGCCAGCAGTTTTTTAGCGGGAGGGTTAGACGAGCAGTACTTC. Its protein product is CASSFLAGGLDEQYF.

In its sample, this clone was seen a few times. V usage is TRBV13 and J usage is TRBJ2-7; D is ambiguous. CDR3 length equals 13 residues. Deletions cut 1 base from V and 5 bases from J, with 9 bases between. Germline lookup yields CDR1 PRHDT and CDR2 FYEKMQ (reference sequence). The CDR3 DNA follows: TGTGCCAGCAGCTTAGTGGCCCAGGACGAGCAGTACTTC. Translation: CASSLVAQDEQYF.

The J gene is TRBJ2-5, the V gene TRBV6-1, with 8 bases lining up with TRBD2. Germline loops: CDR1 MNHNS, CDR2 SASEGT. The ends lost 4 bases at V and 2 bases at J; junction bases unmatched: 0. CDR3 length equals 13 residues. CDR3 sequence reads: CASSAGGQETQYF. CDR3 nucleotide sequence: TGTGCCAGCAGTGCGGGGGGGCAAGAGACCCAGTACTTC.

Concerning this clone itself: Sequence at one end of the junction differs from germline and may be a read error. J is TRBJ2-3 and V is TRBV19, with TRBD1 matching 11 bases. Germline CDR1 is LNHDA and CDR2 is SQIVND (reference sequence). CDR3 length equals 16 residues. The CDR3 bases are TGTGCCAGTAATATACCGGGACAGGGGGGCACAGATACGCAGTATTTT. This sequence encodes CASNIPGQGGTDTQYF.

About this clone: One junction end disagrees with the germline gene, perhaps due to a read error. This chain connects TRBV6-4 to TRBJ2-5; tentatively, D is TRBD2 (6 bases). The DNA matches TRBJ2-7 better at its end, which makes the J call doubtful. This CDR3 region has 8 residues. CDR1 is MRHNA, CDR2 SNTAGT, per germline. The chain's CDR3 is CRGGEQYF. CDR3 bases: TGCCGGGGAGGCGAGCAGTACTTC.

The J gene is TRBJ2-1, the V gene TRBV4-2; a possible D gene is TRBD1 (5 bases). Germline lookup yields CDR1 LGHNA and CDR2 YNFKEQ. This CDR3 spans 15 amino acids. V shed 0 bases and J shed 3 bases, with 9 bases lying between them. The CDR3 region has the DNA TGTGCCAGCAGCCAAGATAGGGGCGGCTACAATGAGCAGTTCTTC. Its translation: CASSQDRGGYNEQFF.

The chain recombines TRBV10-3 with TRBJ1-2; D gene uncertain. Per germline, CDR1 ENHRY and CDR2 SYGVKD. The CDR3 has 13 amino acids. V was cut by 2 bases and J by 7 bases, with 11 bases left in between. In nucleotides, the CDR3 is TGTGCCATCAGTGAGGAGGATGGTGGTGGCTACACCTTC. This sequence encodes CAISEEDGGGYTF.

In DNA form, the CDR3 reads TGTGCCACCTGGACAGGCGGTTCGACTGAAGCTTTCTTT. Its protein product is CATWTGGSTEAFF. The chain employs TRBV19 and TRBJ1-1; TRBD1 matches 7 bases. Unmatched junction bases numbered 10, after V lost 10 bases and J lost 5 bases. CDR1 LNHDA and CDR2 SQIVND come from the germline V gene (reference sequence). The CDR3 is made up of 13 amino acids.

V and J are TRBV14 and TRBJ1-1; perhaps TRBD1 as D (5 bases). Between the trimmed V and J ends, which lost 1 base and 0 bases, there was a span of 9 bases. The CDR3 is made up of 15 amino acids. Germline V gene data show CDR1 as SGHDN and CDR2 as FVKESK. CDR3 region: CASSQVRGLNTEAFF. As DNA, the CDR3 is TGTGCCAGCAGCCAAGTCCGGGGGTTGAACACTGAAGCTTTCTTT.

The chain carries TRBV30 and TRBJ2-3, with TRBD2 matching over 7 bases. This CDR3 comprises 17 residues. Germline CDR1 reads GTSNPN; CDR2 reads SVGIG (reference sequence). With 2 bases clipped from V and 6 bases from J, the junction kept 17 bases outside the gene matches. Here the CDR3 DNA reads TGTGCCTGGAGTATTGGCGGGGGTACCTCTAGCTTTGATACGCAGTATTTT. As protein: CAWSIGGGTSSFDTQYF. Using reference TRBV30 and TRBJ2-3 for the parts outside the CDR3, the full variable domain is SQTIHQWPATLVQPVGSPLSLECTVEGTSNPNLYWYRQAAGRGLQLLFYSVGIGQISSEVPQNLSASRPQDRQFILSSKKLLLSDSGFYLCAWSIGGGTSSFDTQYFGPGTRLTVL.

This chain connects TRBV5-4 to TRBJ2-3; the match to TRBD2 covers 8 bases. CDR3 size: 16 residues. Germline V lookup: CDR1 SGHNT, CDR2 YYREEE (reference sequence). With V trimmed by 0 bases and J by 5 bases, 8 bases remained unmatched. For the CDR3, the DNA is TGTGCCAGCAGCTTGGCCCGGGGCGGGGGGTTAGATACGCAGTATTTT. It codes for CASSLARGGGLDTQYF.

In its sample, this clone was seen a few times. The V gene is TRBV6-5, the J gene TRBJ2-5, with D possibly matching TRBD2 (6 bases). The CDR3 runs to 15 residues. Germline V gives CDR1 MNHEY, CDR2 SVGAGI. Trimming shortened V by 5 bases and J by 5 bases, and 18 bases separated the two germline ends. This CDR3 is CASSTSGWGRETQYF. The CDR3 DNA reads TGTGCCAGCAGTACCTCGGGGTGGGGGAGGGAGACCCAGTACTTC.

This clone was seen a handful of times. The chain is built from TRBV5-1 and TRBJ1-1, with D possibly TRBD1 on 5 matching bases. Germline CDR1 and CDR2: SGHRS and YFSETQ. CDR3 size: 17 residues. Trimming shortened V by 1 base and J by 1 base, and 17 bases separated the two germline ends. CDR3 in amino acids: CASSLWGIGAGNTEAFF. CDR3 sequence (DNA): TGCGCCAGCAGCTTGTGGGGCATCGGCGCAGGGAACACTGAAGCTTTCTTT.

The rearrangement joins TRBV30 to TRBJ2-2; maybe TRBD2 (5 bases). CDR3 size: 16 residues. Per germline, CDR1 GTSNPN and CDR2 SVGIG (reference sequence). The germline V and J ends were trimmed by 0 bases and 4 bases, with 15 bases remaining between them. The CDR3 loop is CAWSVWASLSTGELFF. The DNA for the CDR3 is TGTGCCTGGAGTGTATGGGCTAGCCTTAGCACCGGGGAGCTGTTTTTT.

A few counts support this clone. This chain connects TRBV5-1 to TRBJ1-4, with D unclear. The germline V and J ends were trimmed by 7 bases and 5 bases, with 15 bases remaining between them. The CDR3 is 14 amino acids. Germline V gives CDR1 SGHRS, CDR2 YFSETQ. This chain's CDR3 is CASGKGEINEKLFF. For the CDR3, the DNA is TGCGCCAGCGGCAAAGGAGAAATCAATGAAAAACTGTTTTTT.

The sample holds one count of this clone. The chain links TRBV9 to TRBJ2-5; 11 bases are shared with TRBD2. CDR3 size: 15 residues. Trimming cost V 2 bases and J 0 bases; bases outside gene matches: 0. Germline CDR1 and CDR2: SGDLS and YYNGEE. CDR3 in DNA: TGTGCCAGCAGCGTTAGCGGGGGGGACCAAGAGACCCAGTACTTC. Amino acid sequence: CASSVSGGDQETQYF.

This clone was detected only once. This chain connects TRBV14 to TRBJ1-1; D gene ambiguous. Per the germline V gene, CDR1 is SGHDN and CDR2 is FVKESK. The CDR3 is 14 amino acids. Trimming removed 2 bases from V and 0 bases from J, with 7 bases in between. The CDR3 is CASSQITVNTEAFF. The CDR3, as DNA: TGTGCCAGCAGCCAAATAACGGTGAACACTGAAGCTTTCTTT.

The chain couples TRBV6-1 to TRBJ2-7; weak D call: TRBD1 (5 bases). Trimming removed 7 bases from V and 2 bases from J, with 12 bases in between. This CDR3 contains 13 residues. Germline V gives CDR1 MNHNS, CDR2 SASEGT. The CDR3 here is CASTRDSPYEQYF. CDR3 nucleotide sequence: TGTGCCAGCACCCGAGACAGTCCCTACGAGCAGTACTTC.

CDR3 loop: CASSGATGNRDTGELFF. Here the CDR3 DNA reads TGTGCCAGCAGCGGAGCGACAGGGAATAGGGACACCGGGGAGCTGTTTTTT. The chain has TRBV7-6 and TRBJ2-2, with 7 bases that match TRBD1. The germline CDR1 and CDR2 sequences are SGHVS and FNYEAQ. The V gene end was trimmed by 5 bases and the J gene end by 3 bases; junction bases not matched to a gene: 12. The CDR3 extends over 17 amino acids.

CDR3 coding DNA: TGCGCCAGCAGCCAAAGTCAGGGGATATCCTACGAGCAGTACTTC. Protein sequence: CASSQSQGISYEQYF. The chain links TRBV4-1 to TRBJ2-7; D is possibly TRBD1 (6 bases). With 2 bases removed from V and 1 base from J, the gap between germline ends came to 12 bases. This CDR3 contains 15 residues. From germline, CDR1 is MGHRA and CDR2 YSYEKL.

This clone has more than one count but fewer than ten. CDR3 in DNA: TGTGCCAGCAGCTCCGGGACAGGGGACAATCAGCCCCAGCATTTT. Protein sequence: CASSSGTGDNQPQHF. The J gene is TRBJ1-5, the V gene TRBV5-4, with TRBD1 matching 10 bases. Per germline, CDR1 SGHNT and CDR2 YYREEE (reference sequence). The V gene end was trimmed by 3 bases and the J gene end by 3 bases; junction bases not matched to a gene: 3. CDR3 length: 15 amino acids.

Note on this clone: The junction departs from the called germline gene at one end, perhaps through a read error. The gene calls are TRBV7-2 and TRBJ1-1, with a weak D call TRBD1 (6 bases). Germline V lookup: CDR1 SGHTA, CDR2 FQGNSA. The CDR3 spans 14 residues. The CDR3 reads CAGSLGLGQIEAFF. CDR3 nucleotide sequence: TGTGCCGGCAGCTTAGGGCTCGGACAGATTGAAGCTTTCTTT.

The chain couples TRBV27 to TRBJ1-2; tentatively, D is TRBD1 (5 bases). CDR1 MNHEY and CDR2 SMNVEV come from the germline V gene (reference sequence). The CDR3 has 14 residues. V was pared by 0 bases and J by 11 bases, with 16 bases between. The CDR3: CASSLSRRDVIYTF. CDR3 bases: TGTGCCAGCAGTTTATCTCGGAGGGACGTTATTTACACCTTC.

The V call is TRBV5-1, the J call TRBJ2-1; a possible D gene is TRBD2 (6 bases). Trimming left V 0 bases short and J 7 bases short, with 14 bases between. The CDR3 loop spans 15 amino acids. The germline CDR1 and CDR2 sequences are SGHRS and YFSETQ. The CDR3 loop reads CASSLAASDENEQFF. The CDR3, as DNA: TGCGCCAGCAGCTTGGCGGCTAGCGACGAAAATGAGCAGTTCTTC.

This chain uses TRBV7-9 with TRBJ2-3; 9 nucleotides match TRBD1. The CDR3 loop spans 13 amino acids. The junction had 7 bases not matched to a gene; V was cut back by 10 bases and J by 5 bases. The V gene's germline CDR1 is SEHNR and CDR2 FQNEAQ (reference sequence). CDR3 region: CAKTQGAVDTQYF. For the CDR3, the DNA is TGTGCCAAGACACAGGGGGCGGTAGATACGCAGTATTTT.

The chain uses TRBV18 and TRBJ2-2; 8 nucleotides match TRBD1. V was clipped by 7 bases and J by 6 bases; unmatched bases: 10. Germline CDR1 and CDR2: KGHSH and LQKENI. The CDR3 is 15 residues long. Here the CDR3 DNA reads TGTGCCAGCTTGCCGGGACAGGCCTTCCCCGGGGAGCTGTTTTTT. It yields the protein CASLPGQAFPGELFF. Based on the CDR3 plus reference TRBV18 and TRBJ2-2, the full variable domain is NAGVMQNPRHLVRRRGQEARLRCSPMKGHSHVYWYRQLPEEGLKFMVYLQKENIIDESGMPKERFSAEFPKEGPSILRIQQVVRGDSAAYFCASLPGQAFPGELFFGEGSRLTVL.

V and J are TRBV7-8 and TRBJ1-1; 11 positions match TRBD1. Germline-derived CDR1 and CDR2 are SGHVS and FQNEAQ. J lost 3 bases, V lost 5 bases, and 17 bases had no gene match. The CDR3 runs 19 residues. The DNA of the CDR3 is TGTGCCAGCAGCCTCAGGACAGGGGGCGCGGTTGATGTTCACACTGAAGCTTTCTTT. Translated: CASSLRTGGAVDVHTEAFF.

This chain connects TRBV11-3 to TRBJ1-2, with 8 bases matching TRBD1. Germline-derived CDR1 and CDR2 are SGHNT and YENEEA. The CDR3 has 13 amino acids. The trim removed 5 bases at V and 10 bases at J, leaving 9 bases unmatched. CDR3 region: CASSPRTGKDYTF. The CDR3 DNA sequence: TGTGCCAGCAGCCCGAGGACAGGGAAGGACTACACCTTC.